This TCR beta chain derives from a study of T cell responses to AZD1222 COVID-19 vaccine. Overall study results and limits: Nearly half of the spike-specific TCRs reportedly recognize variant regions that carry no mutations.

Generated by immunoSEQ multiplex PCR, the TCRdb table keeps only in-frame clones and is missing some. The table records over 150,000 clones, roughly 91% of them present only once. With regard to this clone: The antigen remains unidentified.

The CDR3 spans 14 residues. From germline, CDR1 is SGHKS and CDR2 YYEKEE (reference sequence). Trimming shortened V by 2 bases and J by 4 bases, and 10 bases separated the two germline ends. The TCR originated in an adult who received the MenACWY meningococcal vaccine as a control. Sample: peripheral blood, taken 28 days after the second dose of the MenACWY control vaccine. The rearrangement uses TRBV5-5 and TRBJ1-5; D possibly corresponds to TRBD1 (5 bases). In DNA form, the CDR3 reads TGTGCCAGCAGCTTCCAGGGAAGGAATCAGCCCCAGCATTTT. It is translated as CASSFQGRNQPQHF.